Listed below are T cell receptor beta chains from one sample, sequenced in a study of stem cell transplantation in POMP-related autoinflammatory disease. Clones were read by immunoSEQ multiplex PCR, and TCRdb kept only the in-frame ones, dropping some. The table records under 11,000 clones, around 90% of them present only once. The source was CD8+ T cells from PBMCs, collected before stem cell transplantation. These receptors were taken from a human donor with POMP-related autoinflammation and immune dysregulation (PRAID). Each CDR3 is given with its conserved first and last residue. The D gene is left open where the match is weak. Size tells how often a clone was seen (once, few, many) or the class of an expanded clone, and some rows leave it out.

D gene	J gene	clone size	V gene	CDR3 DNA	CDR3 protein
.	TRBJ2-5	.	TRBV5-1	TGCGCCAGCAGCGGAAGGGCTTTGGACCGAGATGAGCCCCAAGAGACCCAGTACTTC	CASSGRALDRDEPQETQYF
TRBD1	TRBJ2-1	.	TRBV19	TGTGCCAGTAGTTACAGGGGGCTGAATGAGCAGTTCTTC	CASSYRGLNEQFF
TRBD2	TRBJ2-1	.	TRBV28	TGTGCCAGCAGTGCCGGGACTAGCGACGATGAGCAGTTCTTC	CASSAGTSDDEQFF
.	TRBJ2-3	.	TRBV27	TGTGCCAGCAGTTTTTCGCGGGCGTATAGCACAGATACGCAGTATTTT	CASSFSRAYSTDTQYF
TRBD1	TRBJ1-2	.	TRBV10-3	TGTGCCATCAGTGAGTCTAGGGGACAGGGGCCTTCTAACTATGGCTACACCTTC	CAISESRGQGPSNYGYTF
.	TRBJ1-1	.	TRBV9	TGTGCCAGCAGCGACGGCACGGCAGAAGCTTTCTTT	CASSDGTAEAFF
.	TRBJ2-3	.	TRBV7-9	TGTGCCAGCAGCCCCGCCCGGGCCCTCACAGATACGCAGTATTTT	CASSPARALTDTQYF
TRBD2	TRBJ2-2	.	TRBV4-1	TGCGCCAGCAGCCGGGGGACTAGCGGCAACACCGGGGAGCTGTTTTTT	CASSRGTSGNTGELFF
TRBD2	TRBJ2-7	.	TRBV7-8	TGTGCCAGCAGCTGGGGACTAGCGGGAGTAGCATTTTACGAGCAGTACTTC	CASSWGLAGVAFYEQYF
.	TRBJ2-2	.	TRBV4-1	TGCGCCAGCAGCCGCAGCCTGAACACCGGGGAGCTGTTTTTT	CASSRSLNTGELFF
.	TRBJ2-5	.	TRBV28	TGTGCCAGCAGTTTGCTTACTGGGGTAGCGGACCTCGAGTACCAAGAGACCCAGTACTTC	CASSLLTGVADLEYQETQYF
.	TRBJ2-1	.	TRBV7-6	TGTGCCAGCAGCTTAGAATGGGTCGGATCCTACAATGAGCAGTTCTTC	CASSLEWVGSYNEQFF
.	TRBJ2-3	.	TRBV2	TGTGCCAGCAGTGAACTAGCGACTAGCACAGATACGCAGTATTTT	CASSELATSTDTQYF
TRBD1	TRBJ1-2	.	TRBV30	TGTGCCTGGAGTCCCGGGACAGGGGCTTATGGCTACACCTTC	CAWSPGTGAYGYTF
TRBD1	TRBJ1-1	.	TRBV4-1	TGCGCCAGCAGCCAAGGCCTAACAGGGGGCTTGGGAGGAGCTTTCTTT	CASSQGLTGGLGGAFF
.	TRBJ2-5	.	TRBV5-4	TGTGCCAGCAGCGAGAGCGGTTTCCAAGAGACCCAGTACTTC	CASSESGFQETQYF
TRBD2	TRBJ2-1	.	TRBV27	TGTGCCAGCAGGGCTAGCGGGAGCTCCTACAATGAGCAGTTCTTC	CASRASGSSYNEQFF
.	TRBJ1-6	.	TRBV7-8	TGTGCCAGCAGCGGTCAGCTCCCTGGCGCCTATAATTCACCCCTCCACTTT	CASSGQLPGAYNSPLHF
TRBD1	TRBJ1-2	.	TRBV6-5	TGTGCCAGCAGTTACTCTGGGACAGGGAGGGGGTATGGCTACACCTTC	CASSYSGTGRGYGYTF
.	TRBJ2-5	.	TRBV5-1	TGCGCCAGCAGCTTAAACCCAGATCAAGAGACCCAGTACTTC	CASSLNPDQETQYF
.	TRBJ1-2	.	TRBV15	TGTGCCACCAGCGGCTCGGGCGACTACACCTTC	CATSGSGDYTF
TRBD1	TRBJ2-7	.	TRBV4-1	TGCGCCAGCAGCGAGGGACAGGGGTCCTACGAGCAGTACTTC	CASSEGQGSYEQYF
.	TRBJ2-3	.	TRBV7-9	TGTGCCAGCAGCACGCGTGACCGGATATTCGGAAGCACAGATACGCAGTATTTT	CASSTRDRIFGSTDTQYF
TRBD1	TRBJ1-2	.	TRBV7-9	TGTGCCAGCAGCTTATCCACAGGGGGCGTGTTGTATGGCTACACCTTC	CASSLSTGGVLYGYTF
.	TRBJ2-5	.	TRBV28	TGTGCCAGCAGTTTCTCGGTCCAGCGCCAAGAGACCCAGTACTTC	CASSFSVQRQETQYF
TRBD2	TRBJ2-1	.	TRBV28	TGTGCCAGCAGTACACTAGCGGGAGATGAGCAGTTCTTC	CASSTLAGDEQFF
.	TRBJ2-2	.	TRBV9	TGTGCCAGCAGCGTAGGGGGAAACACCGGGGAGCTGTTTTTT	CASSVGGNTGELFF
.	TRBJ1-2	.	TRBV2	TGTGCCAGCAGTGACCCCGACAGACTTAACTATGGCTACACCTTC	CASSDPDRLNYGYTF
.	TRBJ2-7	few	TRBV2	TGTGCCAGCAGTGACGTGTCCTACGAGCAGTACTTC	CASSDVSYEQYF
TRBD1	TRBJ1-5	.	TRBV19	TGTGCCACCCAAGGTGGAGGGGGCCATCAGCCCCAGCATTTT	CATQGGGGHQPQHF
.	TRBJ1-1	.	TRBV12-5	TGTGCTAGTGGTTATGGGCACGACACTGAAGCTTTCTTT	CASGYGHDTEAFF
.	TRBJ2-5	few	TRBV14	TGTGCCAGCAGCCAACCCCGGGTTAGCGGCCAAGAGACCCAGTACTTC	CASSQPRVSGQETQYF
TRBD2	TRBJ2-7	.	TRBV27	TGTGCCAGCGGTTCCGGGAGGTCCGAGCAGTACTTC	CASGSGRSEQYF
.	TRBJ2-3	.	TRBV4-2	TGTGCCAGCAGCCCGGGTAGTACGCAGTATTTT	CASSPGSTQYF
TRBD1	TRBJ2-7	.	TRBV5-1	TGCGCCAGCAGCGTAGGACAGGGGGCAGTTTACGAGCAGTACTTC	CASSVGQGAVYEQYF
TRBD1	TRBJ1-1	.	TRBV5-6	TGTGCCAGCTGGGGGCGGGGACAGGGGAACACTGAAGCTTTCTTT	CASWGRGQGNTEAFF
TRBD1	TRBJ2-2	once	TRBV19	TGTGCCAGTCGAACAGGGGACAGCACCGGGGAGCTGTTTTTT	CASRTGDSTGELFF